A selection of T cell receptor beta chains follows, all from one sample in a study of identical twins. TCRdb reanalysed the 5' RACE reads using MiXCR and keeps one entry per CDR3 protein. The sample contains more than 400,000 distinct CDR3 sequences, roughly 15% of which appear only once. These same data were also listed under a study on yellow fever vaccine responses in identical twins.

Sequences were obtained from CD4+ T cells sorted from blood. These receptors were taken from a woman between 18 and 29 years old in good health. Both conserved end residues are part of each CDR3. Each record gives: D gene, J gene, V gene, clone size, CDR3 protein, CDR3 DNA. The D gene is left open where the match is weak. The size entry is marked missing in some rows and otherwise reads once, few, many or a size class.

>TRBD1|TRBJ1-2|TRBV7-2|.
CASSSPGTGVAGYTF
TGTGCCAGCAGCTCCCCTGGGACAGGGGTGGCGGGCTACACCTTC
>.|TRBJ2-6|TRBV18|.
CASSPMESGANVLTF
TGTGCCAGCTCACCAATGGAGTCTGGGGCCAACGTCCTGACTTTC
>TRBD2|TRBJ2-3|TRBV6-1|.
CASRSPGTSTTDTQYF
TGTGCCAGCAGGTCCCCCGGGACTAGCACGACAGATACGCAGTATTTT
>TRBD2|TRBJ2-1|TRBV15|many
CATSGSSGDTYNEQFF
TGTGCCACCAGCGGATCTAGCGGGGATACATACAATGAGCAGTTCTTC
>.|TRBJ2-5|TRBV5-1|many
CASSLRGGREETQYF
TGCGCCAGCAGCTTAAGAGGAGGACGGGAAGAGACCCAGTACTTC
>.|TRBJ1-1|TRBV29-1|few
CSVAGVRNTEAFF
TGCAGCGTTGCGGGGGTCAGAAACACTGAAGCTTTCTTT
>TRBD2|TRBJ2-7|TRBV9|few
CASSVESPSTSGSYEQYF
TGTGCCAGCAGCGTAGAGTCCCCCTCCACTAGCGGGAGTTACGAGCAGTACTTC
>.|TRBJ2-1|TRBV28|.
CASSFGTLTYEQFF
TGTGCCAGCAGTTTCGGGACACTTACGTATGAGCAGTTCTTC
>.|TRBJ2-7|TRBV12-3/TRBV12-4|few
CASSLGHPEQYF
TGTGCCAGCAGCCTAGGACACCCCGAGCAGTACTTC
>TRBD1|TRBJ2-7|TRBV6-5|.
CASSYAVGGTGGYEQYF
TGTGCCAGCAGTTACGCCGTGGGGGGGACAGGGGGCTACGAGCAGTACTTC
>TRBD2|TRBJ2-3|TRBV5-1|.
CASSFGPSGMDTQYF
TGCGCCAGCAGCTTTGGTCCTAGCGGGATGGATACGCAGTATTTT
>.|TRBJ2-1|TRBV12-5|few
CASGPRAGNNEQFF
TGTGCTAGTGGTCCGCGGGCAGGTAACAATGAGCAGTTCTTC
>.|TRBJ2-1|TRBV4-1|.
CASSHPGRSLWGQFF
TGCGCCAGCAGCCACCCGGGACGGAGCCTTTGGGGGCAGTTCTTC
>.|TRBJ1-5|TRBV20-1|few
CGGGAGGVQPQHF
TGCGGGGGGGGGGCTGGGGGTGTGCAGCCCCAGCATTTT
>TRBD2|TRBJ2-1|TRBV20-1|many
CSARVAGVENEQFF
TGCAGTGCTAGAGTAGCGGGAGTGGAGAATGAGCAGTTCTTC
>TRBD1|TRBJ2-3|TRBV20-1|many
CSAPGRGLTDTQYF
TGCAGTGCCCCGGGCAGGGGGCTGACAGATACGCAGTATTTT
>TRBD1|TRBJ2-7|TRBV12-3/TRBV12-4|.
CASRQQGKTYEQYF
TGTGCCAGCAGACAACAGGGGAAAACCTACGAGCAGTACTTC
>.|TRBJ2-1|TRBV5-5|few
CASSLVPNNEQFF
TGTGCCAGCAGCTTGGTCCCTAACAATGAGCAGTTCTTC
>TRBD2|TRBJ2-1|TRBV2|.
CASSLSSGNSNEQFF
TGTGCCAGCAGTTTGTCTAGCGGGAATAGTAATGAGCAGTTCTTC
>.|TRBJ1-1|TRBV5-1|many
CASSLDGRLNTEAFF
TGCGCCAGCAGCTTGGACGGCAGATTGAACACTGAAGCTTTCTTT
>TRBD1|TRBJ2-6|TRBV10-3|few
CAISDLTGSGANVLTF
TGTGCCATCAGTGACTTGACAGGGTCTGGGGCCAACGTCCTGACTTTC
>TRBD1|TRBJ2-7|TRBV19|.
CASSIEGAGSYEQYF
TGTGCCAGTAGTATTGAGGGGGCGGGCTCCTACGAGCAGTACTTC
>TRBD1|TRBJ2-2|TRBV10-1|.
CASSQTGRGTGELFF
TGCGCCAGCAGCCAGACAGGGCGCGGCACCGGGGAGCTGTTTTTT
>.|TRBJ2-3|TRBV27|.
CASSGRASRADTQYF
TGTGCCAGCAGCGGCCGGGCGTCCCGTGCAGATACGCAGTATTTT